Following are 14 T cell receptor beta chains from one sample sequenced in a study of cytomegalovirus exposure and HLA in healthy donors. Vbeta (60) and Jbeta (13) primers were used in the PCR. The protocol was immunoSEQ multiplex PCR, while the TCRdb copy is restricted to in-frame clones and leaves out a portion. The repertoire has 100,000 to 150,000 clones, 17% of them found once; the top ten carry about 2.6%. Specimen: PBMCs. Source of these receptors: a female donor in good health and CMV-seropositive.

In its sample, this clone was seen a few times. The J gene is TRBJ2-7, the V gene TRBV6-5; 8 bases line up with TRBD1. The CDR3 covers 14 residues. J lost 5 bases, V lost 2 bases, and 5 bases had no gene match. CDR1 and CDR2 (germline): MNHEY, SVGAGI. Here the CDR3 reads CASSYGAGGDEQYF. The DNA for the CDR3 is TGTGCCAGCAGTTACGGGGCAGGGGGCGACGAGCAGTACTTC.

This clone was seen only a few times. The chain joins TRBV28 to TRBJ2-7, with 8 bases fitting TRBD2. Germline V gene sequence: CDR1 MDHEN, CDR2 SYDVKM. The CDR3 extends over 14 amino acids. V trimming: 6 bases; J trimming: 4 bases; junction bases outside the gene matches: 8. CDR3 nucleotides: TGTGCCAGCAGGCCGGGAGGGAGGACATACGAGCAGTACTTC. Its protein product is CASRPGGRTYEQYF. The full variable domain, in which reference TRBV28 and TRBJ2-7 provide the parts outside the CDR3, is DVKVTQSSRYLVKRTGEKVFLECVQDMDHENMFWYRQDPGLGLRLIYFSYDVKMKEKGDIPEGYSVSREKKERFSLILESASTNQTSMYLCASRPGGRTYEQYFGPGTRLTVT.

In DNA, the CDR3 is TGTGCCAGCAGCGCTAGGAGGGACAGGCTATACGAGCAGTACTTC. Its translation: CASSARRDRLYEQYF. The gene calls are TRBV7-9 and TRBJ2-7; 8 nucleotides align to TRBD1. The germline V gene encodes CDR1 SEHNR and CDR2 FQNEAQ (reference sequence). Losses at the gene ends were 5 bases for V and 4 bases for J; bases not matched to a gene: 10. The CDR3 length is 15 residues.

V is TRBV30 and J is TRBJ2-4, with D perhaps matching TRBD1 (5 bases). CDR1 and CDR2 from the germline V gene are GTSNPN and SVGIG (reference sequence). The CDR3 loop spans 11 amino acids. The V and J ends lost 0 bases and 8 bases respectively, with 5 bases between them. The CDR3 nucleotides are TGTGCCTGGAGTGTAGGGGACATTCAGTACTTC. Translating it yields CAWSVGDIQYF.

The rearrangement uses TRBV6-1 and TRBJ1-4; D not resolved. Looked up from germline, CDR1 is MNHNS and CDR2 is SASEGT. V lost 7 bases, J lost 4 bases, and 10 bases lay in between. This CDR3 spans 13 amino acids. Written as DNA, the CDR3 is TGTGCCAGCAATAAACGGGATAATGAAAAACTGTTTTTT. This translates into CASNKRDNEKLFF.

This clone was counted between two and nine times. This chain uses TRBV5-5 with TRBJ2-2; the match to TRBD1 covers 7 bases. Germline trimming cut 4 bases from V and 5 bases from J; bases unmatched to any gene: 11. CDR1 SGHKS and CDR2 YYEKEE come from the germline V gene (reference sequence). The CDR3 totals 16 residues. The CDR3 DNA is TGTGCCAGCAGCCGGCCCAGGACAGGTCAAACCGGGGAGCTGTTTTTT. It specifies CASSRPRTGQTGELFF.

The J gene is TRBJ1-5, the V gene TRBV5-8; D call uncertain. Trimming took 2 bases from V and 4 from J, leaving 7 bases between them. CDR3 length equals 13 residues. Germline lookup yields CDR1 SGHTS and CDR2 YDEGEE. The CDR3 is CASSFRANQPQHF. The CDR3, as DNA: TGTGCCAGCAGCTTTCGAGCTAATCAGCCCCAGCATTTT. Based on the CDR3 plus reference TRBV5-8 and TRBJ1-5, the full variable domain is EAGVTQSPTHLIKTRGQQATLRCSPISGHTSVYWYQQALGLGLQFLLWYDEGEERNRGNFPPRFSGRQFPNYSSELNVNALELEDSALYLCASSFRANQPQHFGDGTRLSIL.

A few counts support this clone. This chain uses TRBV5-1 with TRBJ2-1; a possible D gene is TRBD2 (7 bases). CDR1 SGHRS and CDR2 YFSETQ come from the germline V gene. Between the trimmed V and J ends, which lost 1 base and 5 bases, there was a span of 25 bases. The CDR3 extends over 19 amino acids. In nucleotides, the CDR3 is TGCGCCAGCAGCTTGAGGGGGGCGACTAGCCCCCTCATTAACAATGAGCAGTTCTTC. It specifies CASSLRGATSPLINNEQFF.

This clone was observed a few times. V usage is TRBV9 and J usage is TRBJ2-1; TRBD2 matches 7 bases. The CDR3 is 17 amino acids. V gave up 0 bases and J gave up 0 bases; unmatched junction bases: 6. Germline CDR1 reads SGDLS; CDR2 reads YYNGEE. The CDR3 loop reads CASSVEIGGSSYNEQFF. The CDR3 nucleotides read TGTGCCAGCAGCGTAGAGATCGGCGGGAGCTCCTACAATGAGCAGTTCTTC.

This clone was counted between two and nine times. The CDR3 nucleotides are TGTGCCACCAGCAGAGGAACGACAGGGGACTATGGCTACACCTTC. It is translated as CATSRGTTGDYGYTF. The rearrangement uses TRBV15 and TRBJ1-2; 8 bases align to TRBD1. CDR1 is LNHNV, CDR2 YYDKDF, per germline (reference sequence). The CDR3 runs 15 residues. Losses at the gene ends were 1 base for V and 3 bases for J; bases not matched to a gene: 4.

The table lists this clone with a few counts. Mismatch with germline at one junction end may stem from a read error. The V call is TRBV28, the J call TRBJ1-1; D uncertain. The CDR3 extends over 12 amino acids. Germline loops: CDR1 MDHEN, CDR2 SYDVKM. In DNA form, the CDR3 reads TGTGCCGGCAGTACAACGAACACTGAAGCTTTCTTT. It translates to CAGSTTNTEAFF. Variable domain in full (rest from reference TRBV28 and TRBJ1-1): DVKVTQSSRYLVKRTGEKVFLECVQDMDHENMFWYRQDPGLGLRLIYFSYDVKMKEKGDIPEGYSVSREKKERFSLILESASTNQTSMYLCAGSTTNTEAFFGQGTRLTVV.

This clone was recorded a few times. The CDR3 spells CASSPLREGEMNTEAFF. The CDR3 region has the DNA TGTGCCAGCTCACCACTCAGGGAGGGTGAGATGAACACTGAAGCTTTCTTT. The V and J genes are TRBV18 and TRBJ1-1; a weak D match, TRBD1 (5 bases). Between the trimmed V and J ends, which lost 1 base and 0 bases, there was a span of 15 bases. There are 17 residues in the CDR3. CDR1 is KGHSH and CDR2 is LQKENI in the germline V gene.

V is TRBV15 and J is TRBJ2-7, with TRBD2 identical over 14 bases. Trimming took 0 bases from V and 3 from J; bases not matched to a gene: 10. CDR3 length: 19 amino acids. Germline V gene sequence: CDR1 LNHNV, CDR2 YYDKDF (reference sequence). The CDR3 nucleotides read TGTGCCACCAGCAGAGATCGGAGATTAGGACTAGCGGGAGGCTACGAGCAGTACTTC. This gives the protein CATSRDRRLGLAGGYEQYF.

V and J are TRBV11-3 and TRBJ2-2; D is ambiguous. Germline V gene sequence: CDR1 SGHNT, CDR2 YENEEA. Trimming pared 3 bases from V and 4 bases from J, leaving 6 bases between. The CDR3 length is 13 residues. The CDR3 reads CASSFLFTGELFF. The DNA of the CDR3 is TGTGCCAGCAGCTTTTTATTCACCGGGGAGCTGTTTTTT.